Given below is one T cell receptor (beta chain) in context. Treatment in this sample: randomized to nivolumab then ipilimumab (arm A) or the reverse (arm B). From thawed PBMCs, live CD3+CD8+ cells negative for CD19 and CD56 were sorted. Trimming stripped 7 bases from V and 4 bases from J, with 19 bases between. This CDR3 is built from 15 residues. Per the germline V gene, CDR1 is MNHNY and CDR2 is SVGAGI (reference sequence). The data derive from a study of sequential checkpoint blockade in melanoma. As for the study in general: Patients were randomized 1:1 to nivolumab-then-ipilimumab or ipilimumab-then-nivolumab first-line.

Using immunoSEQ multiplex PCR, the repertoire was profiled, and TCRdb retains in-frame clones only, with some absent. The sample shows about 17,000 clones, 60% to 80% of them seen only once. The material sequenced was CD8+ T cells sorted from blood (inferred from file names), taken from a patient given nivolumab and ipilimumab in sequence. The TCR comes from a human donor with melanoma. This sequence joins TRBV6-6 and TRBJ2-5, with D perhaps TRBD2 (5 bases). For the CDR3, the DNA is TGTGCCAGCACCTCATCGGCTCACGCGGGAGAGACCCAGTACTTC. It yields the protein CASTSSAHAGETQYF.